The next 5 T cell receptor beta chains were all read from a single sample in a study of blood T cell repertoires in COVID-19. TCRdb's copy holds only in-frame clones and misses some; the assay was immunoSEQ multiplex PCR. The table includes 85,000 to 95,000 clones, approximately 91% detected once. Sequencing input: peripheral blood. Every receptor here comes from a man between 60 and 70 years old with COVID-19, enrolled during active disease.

This chain's CDR3 is CASSRDSTPYEQYF. The CDR3 DNA follows: TGTGCCAGCAGCCGCGACAGCACCCCTTACGAGCAGTACTTC. The chain is built from TRBV7-9 and TRBJ2-7; perhaps TRBD1 as D (5 bases). The CDR3 totals 14 residues. Between the trimmed V and J ends, which lost 5 bases and 4 bases, there was a span of 15 bases. Germline V gene data show CDR1 as SEHNR and CDR2 as FQNEAQ (reference sequence).

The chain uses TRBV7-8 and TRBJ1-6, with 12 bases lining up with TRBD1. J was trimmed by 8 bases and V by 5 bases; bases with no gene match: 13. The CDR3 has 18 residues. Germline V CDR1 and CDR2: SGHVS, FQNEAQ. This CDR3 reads CASSTGQGAAWNYSPLHF. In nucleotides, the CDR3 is TGTGCCAGCAGCACGGGACAGGGGGCTGCGTGGAATTATTCACCCCTCCACTTT.

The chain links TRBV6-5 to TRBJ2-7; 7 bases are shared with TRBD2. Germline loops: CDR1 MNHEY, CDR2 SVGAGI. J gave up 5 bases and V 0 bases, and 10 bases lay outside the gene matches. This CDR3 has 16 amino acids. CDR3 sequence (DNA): TGTGCCAGCAGTTACTCGAAGGGCGGGACTAAGGACGAGCAGTACTTC. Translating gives CASSYSKGGTKDEQYF.

The CDR3 sequence is CASRENYYEQYF. CDR3 sequence (DNA): TGTGCCAGCAGGGAGAATTATTACGAGCAGTACTTC. The chain is built from TRBV6-5 and TRBJ2-7; D ambiguous. Trimming cost V 6 bases and J 4 bases, with 10 bases left between them. This CDR3 has 12 residues. Per germline, CDR1 MNHEY and CDR2 SVGAGI.

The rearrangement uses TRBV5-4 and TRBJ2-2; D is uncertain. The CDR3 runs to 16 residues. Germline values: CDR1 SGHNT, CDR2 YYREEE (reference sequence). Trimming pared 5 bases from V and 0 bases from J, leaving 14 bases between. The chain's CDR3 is CASSFVVHTNTGELFF. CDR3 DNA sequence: TGTGCCAGCAGTTTTGTCGTACATACGAACACCGGGGAGCTGTTTTTT.